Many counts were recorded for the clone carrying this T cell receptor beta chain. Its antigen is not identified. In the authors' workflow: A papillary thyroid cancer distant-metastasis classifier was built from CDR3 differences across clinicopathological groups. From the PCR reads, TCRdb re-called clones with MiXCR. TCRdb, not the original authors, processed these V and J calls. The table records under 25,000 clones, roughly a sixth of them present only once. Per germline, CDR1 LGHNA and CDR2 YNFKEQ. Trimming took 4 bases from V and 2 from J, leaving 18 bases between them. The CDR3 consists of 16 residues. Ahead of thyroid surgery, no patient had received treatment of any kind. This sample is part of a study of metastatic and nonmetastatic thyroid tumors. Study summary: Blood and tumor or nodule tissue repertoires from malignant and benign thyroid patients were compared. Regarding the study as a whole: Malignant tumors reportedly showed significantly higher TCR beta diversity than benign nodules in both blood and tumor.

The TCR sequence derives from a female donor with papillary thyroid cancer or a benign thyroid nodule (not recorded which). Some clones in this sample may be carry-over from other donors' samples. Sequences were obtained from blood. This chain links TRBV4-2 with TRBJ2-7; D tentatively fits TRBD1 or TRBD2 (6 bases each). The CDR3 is CASSPPFGGGTYEQYF. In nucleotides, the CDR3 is TGTGCCAGCAGCCCACCGTTCGGAGGGGGAACCTACGAGCAGTACTTC.